This T cell receptor (beta chain) originates from a study of CD8 T cells in ankylosing spondylitis. Study results and caveats: Ankylosing spondylitis blood seemed to carry a telltale TCR beta motif made of fewer than 10 highly homologous variants. Earlier authors reported some of these motif variants in reactive arthritis synovial fluid and blood. Significant enrichment of disease-linked clones was reported in matched ankylosing spondylitis synovial fluid. A CD8+ phenotype characterized the disease-linked clones, which were relatively rare in peripheral blood.

The TCR beta libraries were generated through quantitative 5'-RACE incorporating molecular barcodes. TCRdb analysed the 5' RACE reads with MiXCR anew, one entry per CDR3 protein. The table records under 950,000 distinct CDR3 sequences, around 19% of them present only once. The J segment lost 3 bases and the V segment lost 4 bases, leaving 10 bases of the junction unmatched. The CDR3 covers 18 residues. CDR1 is MGHRA, CDR2 YSYEKL, per germline. Notes on this clonotype: Its antigen is not known.

Sequencing used blood, either unsorted or a sorted T cell fraction (not recorded which). The chain is built from TRBV4-1 and TRBJ2-2; TRBD2 aligns across 11 bases. This receptor was obtained from a male donor with ankylosing spondylitis. CDR3 amino acids: CASSRRVAGGPDTGELFF. The CDR3 DNA is TGCGCCAGCAGCCGACGTGTAGCGGGGGGGCCGGACACCGGGGAGCTGTTTTTT.